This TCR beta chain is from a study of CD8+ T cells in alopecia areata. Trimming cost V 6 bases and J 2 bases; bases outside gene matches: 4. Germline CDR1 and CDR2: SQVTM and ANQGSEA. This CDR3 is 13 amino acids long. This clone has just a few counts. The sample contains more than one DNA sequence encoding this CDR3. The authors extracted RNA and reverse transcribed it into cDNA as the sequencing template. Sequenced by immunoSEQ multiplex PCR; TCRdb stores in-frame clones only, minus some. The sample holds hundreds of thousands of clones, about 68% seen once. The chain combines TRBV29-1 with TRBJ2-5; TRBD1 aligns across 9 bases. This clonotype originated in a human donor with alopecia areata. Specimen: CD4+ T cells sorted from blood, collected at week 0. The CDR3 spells CSVTGTGQETQYF. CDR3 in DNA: TGCAGCGTCACCGGGACAGGGCAAGAGACCCAGTACTTC.